This passage covers 14 T cell receptor beta chains from one sample sequenced in a study of T cell changes during pregnancy in multiple sclerosis. This table comes from immunoSEQ multiplex PCR, and its TCRdb copy is limited to in-frame clones, with some not included. The sample lists tens of thousands of clones, about 90% occurring once. The sample here was peripheral blood, taken after pregnancy. The receptors here all came from a female donor in good health, enrolled as a control in a pregnancy study.

The J gene is TRBJ2-7, the V gene TRBV13; 10 bases match TRBD1. CDR1 and CDR2 (germline): PRHDT, FYEKMQ (reference sequence). The CDR3 totals 15 residues. V was clipped by 0 bases and J by 7 bases; unmatched bases: 6. This CDR3 reads CASSLGRQGAWEQYF. CDR3 coding DNA: TGTGCCAGCAGCTTAGGAAGACAGGGGGCGTGGGAGCAGTACTTC.

This chain's CDR3 is CASSPRQGGTGELFF. The CDR3 DNA reads TGTGCCAGCAGTCCCCGACAGGGAGGCACCGGGGAGCTGTTTTTT. J is TRBJ2-2 and V is TRBV27; D possibly corresponds to TRBD1 (7 bases). Trimming pared 5 bases from V and 4 bases from J, leaving 14 bases between. The CDR3 loop spans 15 amino acids. The germline CDR1 and CDR2 sequences are MNHEY and SMNVEV (reference sequence).

The rearrangement uses TRBV28 and TRBJ1-2; 10 nucleotides agree with TRBD1. Losses at the gene ends were 8 bases for V and 1 base for J; bases not matched to a gene: 10. Germline V gene lookup returns CDR1 MDHEN and CDR2 SYDVKM. This CDR3 region has 16 residues. The CDR3 region has the DNA TGTGCCAGCTTTGAGGACAGGGGGTTGATTAACTATGGCTACACCTTC. Its protein product is CASFEDRGLINYGYTF.

This chain connects TRBV6-1 to TRBJ2-7; 7 bases agree with TRBD2. Trimming at V came to 6 bases and at J to 5 bases, leaving 7 bases not matched to a gene. Germline loops: CDR1 MNHNS, CDR2 SASEGT. This CDR3 has 13 residues. CDR3 in DNA: TGTGCCAGCAGGGGACTATTCCCTGACGAGCAGTACTTC. Its translation is CASRGLFPDEQYF.

The rearrangement joins TRBV30 to TRBJ2-1; 11 bases agree with TRBD1. The CDR3 length is 15 residues. Trimming removed 3 bases from V and 8 bases from J; junction bases left unmatched: 9. Germline values: CDR1 GTSNPN, CDR2 SVGIG (reference sequence). CDR3 in amino acids: CAWSDGQGAFDEQFF. Written as DNA, the CDR3 is TGTGCCTGGAGCGACGGACAGGGGGCGTTCGATGAGCAGTTCTTC.

The rearrangement uses TRBV10-3 and TRBJ2-2; 10 nucleotides agree with TRBD1. Germline values: CDR1 ENHRY, CDR2 SYGVKD. The CDR3 contains 14 residues. After removal of 6 bases from V and 5 bases from J, the junction contained 3 bases not matched to a gene. CDR3 in DNA: TGTGCCATCAGAGGACAGGGGGAAACCGGGGAGCTGTTTTTT. Translated: CAIRGQGETGELFF.

This chain joins TRBV7-9 and TRBJ2-1; 11 nucleotides agree with TRBD2. Germline V CDR1 and CDR2: SEHNR, FQNEAQ (reference sequence). The CDR3 covers 19 residues. The J segment lost 3 bases and the V segment lost 5 bases, leaving 15 bases of the junction unmatched. The CDR3 sequence: CASSPLRLPTSGNYNEQFF. CDR3 bases: TGTGCCAGCAGCCCACTACGACTACCGACTAGCGGGAACTACAATGAGCAGTTCTTC.

The chain is built from TRBV2 and TRBJ1-1, with D tentatively TRBD1 (6 bases). Trimming stripped 3 bases from V and 8 bases from J, with 16 bases between. The germline V gene encodes CDR1 SNHLY and CDR2 FYNNEI. The CDR3 runs 14 residues. The CDR3 protein is CASSDPNRVDEAFF. The CDR3 nucleotides read TGTGCCAGCAGTGATCCTAACAGGGTCGACGAAGCTTTCTTT.

This chain links TRBV5-6 with TRBJ2-3; weak D call: TRBD2 (5 bases). The V gene lost 0 bases and the J gene lost 5 bases, with 10 bases spanning the gap. The length of the CDR3 is 14 residues. Germline-derived CDR1 and CDR2 are SGHDT and YYEEEE. The CDR3 sequence is CASSLVSGLDTQYF. CDR3 bases: TGTGCCAGCAGCTTGGTGTCGGGGTTAGATACGCAGTATTTT.

This chain uses TRBV4-1 with TRBJ2-3, with TRBD2 as a possible D gene (5 bases). Per the germline V gene, CDR1 is MGHRA and CDR2 is YSYEKL. CDR3 size: 16 residues. V lost 1 base, J lost 3 bases, and 14 bases lay in between. The CDR3 nucleotides read TGCGCCAGCAGCCAAGTCGACTACAGCAGAACAGATACGCAGTATTTT. It is translated as CASSQVDYSRTDTQYF.

The chain combines TRBV7-2 with TRBJ2-5, with 9 nucleotides matching TRBD2. The ends lost 0 bases at V and 5 bases at J; junction bases unmatched: 13. Germline lookup yields CDR1 SGHTA and CDR2 FQGNSA. The CDR3 sequence is 18 residues long. The CDR3 sequence is CASSLAPQDLAGYETQYF. The DNA for the CDR3 is TGTGCCAGCAGCTTAGCCCCCCAGGATCTAGCGGGGTATGAGACCCAGTACTTC.

For this clone: An end of the junction does not agree with germline; a read error may underlie this. The chain has TRBV6-1 and TRBJ2-1; 14 bases fit TRBD2. Germline lookup yields CDR1 MNHNS and CDR2 SASEGT. The CDR3 covers 14 residues. CDR3 amino acids: CASISGTSGGAPVF. DNA for the CDR3: TGTGCCAGCATCTCCGGGACTAGCGGGGGCGCACCGGTCTTC.

The chain employs TRBV5-1 and TRBJ2-5; D unclear. V was trimmed by 0 bases and J by 5 bases, leaving 11 bases between them. The germline V gene has CDR1 SGHRS and CDR2 YFSETQ. The CDR3 is made up of 14 amino acids. DNA of the CDR3: TGCGCCAGCAGCTTGGACCCGTCCGGGGAGACCCAGTACTTC. As protein: CASSLDPSGETQYF.

The V gene is TRBV9, the J gene TRBJ2-2; TRBD2 matches at 7 bases. V shed 4 bases, J shed 5 bases, and the junction held 2 bases outside the gene matches. Germline V lookup: CDR1 SGDLS, CDR2 YYNGEE. CDR3 length: 13 residues. Here the CDR3 reads CASSRGGTGELFF. For the CDR3, the DNA is TGTGCCAGCAGCCGCGGGGGTACCGGGGAGCTGTTTTTT.